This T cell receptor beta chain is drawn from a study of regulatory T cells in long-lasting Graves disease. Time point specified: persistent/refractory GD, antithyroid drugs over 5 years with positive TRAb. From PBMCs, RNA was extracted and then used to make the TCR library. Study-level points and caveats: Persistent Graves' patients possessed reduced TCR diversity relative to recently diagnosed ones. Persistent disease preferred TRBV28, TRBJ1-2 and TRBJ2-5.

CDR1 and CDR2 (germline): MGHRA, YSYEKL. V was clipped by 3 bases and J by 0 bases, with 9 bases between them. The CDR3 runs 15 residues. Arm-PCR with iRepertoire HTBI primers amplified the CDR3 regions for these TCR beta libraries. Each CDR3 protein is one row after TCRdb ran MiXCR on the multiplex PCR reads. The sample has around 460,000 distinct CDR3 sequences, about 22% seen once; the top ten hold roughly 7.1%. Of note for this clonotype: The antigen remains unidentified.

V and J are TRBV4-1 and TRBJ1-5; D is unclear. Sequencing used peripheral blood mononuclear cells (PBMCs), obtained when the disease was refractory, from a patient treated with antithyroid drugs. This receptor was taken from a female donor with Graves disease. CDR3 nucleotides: TGCGCCAGCAGCCATAGTCCCCTTAGCAATCAGCCCCAGCATTTT. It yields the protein CASSHSPLSNQPQHF.